This TCR beta chain was profiled in a study of T-cell reconstitution after alpha-beta-depleted transplantation in children. This CDR3 has 17 amino acids. The V gene lost 2 bases and the J gene lost 4 bases, with 17 bases spanning the gap. From germline, CDR1 is KGHSH and CDR2 LQKENI. General study findings and limits: Surviving recipient T cells and thymic progenitors underlay high day-60 TCRbeta diversity in some patients. Newly generated T cells supplied most T-cell counts and diversity one year post-transplant. Several hundred graft clones that had expanded were reportedly the source of alpha-beta T cells about two months after transplant.

This clonotype came up a few times. Its antigen is still unknown. Researchers prepared the TCRbeta library using unique molecular identifiers, the study reports. One entry per CDR3 protein results from TCRdb running MiXCR on the PCR reads. The sample has about a million distinct CDR3 sequences, roughly 29% seen once. This TCR was recovered from a boy in the first two years of life who had a stem cell transplant for SCID, so the T cells may come from the graft donor. The sequenced sample was PBMCs, mostly from graft donor cells, obtained 360 days after TCRalphabeta/CD19-depleted stem cell transplant. The V call is TRBV18, the J call TRBJ2-2; D gene unclear. The CDR3 spells CASSPFPIGSRTGELFF. The DNA for the CDR3 is TGTGCCAGCTCACCATTCCCAATCGGGTCGCGCACCGGGGAGCTGTTTTTT.